This entry features one TCR beta chain sequence. Its antigen is still unknown. The data belong to a study of shared clonotypes between healthy human individuals. About the study: Three plates were used per donor for CD4 naive, three for CD4 memory, two for CD8 naive and one for CD8 memory.

The DNA input per sorted-subset replicate PCR was about 0.2 ug, corresponding to 32,000 or so T cell genomes. Sequencing was performed with immunoSEQ multiplex PCR; in TCRdb, only in-frame clones are kept and a portion is missing. The sample shows hundreds of thousands of clones, around 97% of them seen only once. Study conclusions and caveats: A generally larger estimated richness was seen in naive subsets than in memory subsets. A reduction in generation probabilities was seen for non-shared clonotypes relative to those shared by all four donors.

This TCR came from a woman under 40 in good health. The sequenced material came from naive CD4+ T cells sorted from blood. The subset is: CD45RA+ positively selected.

CDR3 DNA sequence: TGTGCCAGCAGCTTATGGACCGGGACAGGGGACCAGGCTTTCTTT. Its protein product is CASSLWTGTGDQAFF. V usage is TRBV7-3 and J usage is TRBJ1-1; the match to TRBD1 covers 10 bases. The germline V gene encodes CDR1 SGHTA and CDR2 FQGTGA. The CDR3 has 15 residues. The V and J ends lost 2 bases and 11 bases, in that order; junction bases with no gene match: 11.